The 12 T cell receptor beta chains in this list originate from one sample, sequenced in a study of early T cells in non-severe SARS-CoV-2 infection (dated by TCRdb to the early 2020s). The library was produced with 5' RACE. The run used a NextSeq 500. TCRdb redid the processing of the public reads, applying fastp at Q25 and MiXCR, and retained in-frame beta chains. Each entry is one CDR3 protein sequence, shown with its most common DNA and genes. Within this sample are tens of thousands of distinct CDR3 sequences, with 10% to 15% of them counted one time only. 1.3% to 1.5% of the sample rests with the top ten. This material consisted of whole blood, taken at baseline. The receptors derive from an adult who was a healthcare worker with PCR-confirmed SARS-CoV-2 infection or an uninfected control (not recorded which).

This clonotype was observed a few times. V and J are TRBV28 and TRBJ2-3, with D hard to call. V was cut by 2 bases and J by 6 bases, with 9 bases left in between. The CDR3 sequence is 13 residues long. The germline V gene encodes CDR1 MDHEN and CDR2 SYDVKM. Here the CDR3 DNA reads TGTGCCAGCAGTTTAGGGGTTCGGGATACGCAGTATTTT. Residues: CASSLGVRDTQYF.

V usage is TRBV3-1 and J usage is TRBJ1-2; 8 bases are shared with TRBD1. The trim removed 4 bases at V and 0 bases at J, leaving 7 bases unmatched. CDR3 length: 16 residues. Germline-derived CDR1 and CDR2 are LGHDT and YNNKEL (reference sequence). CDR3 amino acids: CASSPRTGLTNYGYTF. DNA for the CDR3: TGTGCCAGCAGCCCACGGACAGGGTTGACTAACTATGGCTACACCTTC.

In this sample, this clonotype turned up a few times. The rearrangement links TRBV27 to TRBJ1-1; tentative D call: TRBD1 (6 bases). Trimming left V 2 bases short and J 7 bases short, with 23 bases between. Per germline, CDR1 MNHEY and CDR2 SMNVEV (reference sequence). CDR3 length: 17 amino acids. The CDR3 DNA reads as TGTGCCAGCAGTTTAACTATCAGGGGACCTCCAGGAGATGAAGCTTTCTTT. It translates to CASSLTIRGPPGDEAFF.

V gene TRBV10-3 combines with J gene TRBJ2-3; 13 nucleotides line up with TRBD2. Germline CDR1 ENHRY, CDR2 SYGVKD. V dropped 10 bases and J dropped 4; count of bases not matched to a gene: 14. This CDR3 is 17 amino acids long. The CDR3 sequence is CATTGTSGTIGPDTQYF. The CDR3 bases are TGTGCCACCACCGGGACTAGCGGGACGATAGGGCCAGATACGCAGTATTTT.

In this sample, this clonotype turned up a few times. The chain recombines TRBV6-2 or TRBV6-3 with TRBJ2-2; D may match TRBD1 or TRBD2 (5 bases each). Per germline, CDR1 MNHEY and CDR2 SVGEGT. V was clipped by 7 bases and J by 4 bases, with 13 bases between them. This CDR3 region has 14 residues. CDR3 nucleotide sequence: TGTGCCAGCACGTCGGGACGGCTCACCGGGGAGCTGTTTTTT. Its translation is CASTSGRLTGELFF.

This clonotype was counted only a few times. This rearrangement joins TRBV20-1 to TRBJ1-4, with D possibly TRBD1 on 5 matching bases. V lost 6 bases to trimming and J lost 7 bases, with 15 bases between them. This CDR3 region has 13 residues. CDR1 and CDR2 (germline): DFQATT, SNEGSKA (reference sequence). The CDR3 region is CSAPWGFGEKLFF. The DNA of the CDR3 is TGCAGTGCCCCTTGGGGGTTTGGTGAAAAACTGTTTTTT.

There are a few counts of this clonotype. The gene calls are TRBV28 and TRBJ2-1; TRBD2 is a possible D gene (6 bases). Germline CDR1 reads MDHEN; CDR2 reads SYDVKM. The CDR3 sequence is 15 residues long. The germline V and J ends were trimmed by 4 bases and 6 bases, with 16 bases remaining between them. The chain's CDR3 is CASSYPGVAANEQFF. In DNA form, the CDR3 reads TGTGCCAGCAGTTACCCGGGGGTAGCGGCCAATGAGCAGTTCTTC.

The CDR3 DNA follows: TGTGCCAGCAGCCAAGACGGGTCAGGGGAAGCTTTCTTT. Its protein product is CASSQDGSGEAFF. The chain carries TRBV4-2 and TRBJ1-1, with a possible D match to TRBD1 (5 bases). Germline CDR1 LGHNA, CDR2 YNFKEQ. The CDR3 totals 13 residues. The ends were cut back, 0 bases at V and 8 bases at J, with 10 bases in the middle.

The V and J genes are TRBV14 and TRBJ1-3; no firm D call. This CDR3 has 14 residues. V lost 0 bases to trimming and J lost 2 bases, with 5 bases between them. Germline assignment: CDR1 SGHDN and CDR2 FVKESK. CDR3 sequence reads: CASSQDLAGNTIYF. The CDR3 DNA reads TGTGCCAGCAGCCAAGATCTCGCTGGAAACACCATATATTTT.

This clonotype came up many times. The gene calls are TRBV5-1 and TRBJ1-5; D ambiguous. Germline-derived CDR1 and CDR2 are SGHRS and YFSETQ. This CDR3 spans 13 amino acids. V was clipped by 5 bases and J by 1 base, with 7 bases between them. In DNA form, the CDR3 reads TGCGCCAGCAGGGCAGCAAGCAATCAGCCCCAGCATTTT. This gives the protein CASRAASNQPQHF.

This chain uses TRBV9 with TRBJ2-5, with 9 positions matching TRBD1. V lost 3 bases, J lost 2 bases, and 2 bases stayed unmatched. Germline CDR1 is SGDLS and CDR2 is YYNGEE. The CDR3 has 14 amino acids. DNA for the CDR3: TGTGCCAGCAGCGCCGGGACAGGGCAAGAGACCCAGTACTTC. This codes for CASSAGTGQETQYF.

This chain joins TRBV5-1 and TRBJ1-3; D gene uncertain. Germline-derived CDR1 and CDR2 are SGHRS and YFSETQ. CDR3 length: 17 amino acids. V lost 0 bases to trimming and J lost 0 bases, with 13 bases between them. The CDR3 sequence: CASSLESSEFSGNTIYF. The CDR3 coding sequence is TGCGCCAGCAGCTTGGAGAGTAGTGAGTTCTCTGGAAACACCATATATTTT.